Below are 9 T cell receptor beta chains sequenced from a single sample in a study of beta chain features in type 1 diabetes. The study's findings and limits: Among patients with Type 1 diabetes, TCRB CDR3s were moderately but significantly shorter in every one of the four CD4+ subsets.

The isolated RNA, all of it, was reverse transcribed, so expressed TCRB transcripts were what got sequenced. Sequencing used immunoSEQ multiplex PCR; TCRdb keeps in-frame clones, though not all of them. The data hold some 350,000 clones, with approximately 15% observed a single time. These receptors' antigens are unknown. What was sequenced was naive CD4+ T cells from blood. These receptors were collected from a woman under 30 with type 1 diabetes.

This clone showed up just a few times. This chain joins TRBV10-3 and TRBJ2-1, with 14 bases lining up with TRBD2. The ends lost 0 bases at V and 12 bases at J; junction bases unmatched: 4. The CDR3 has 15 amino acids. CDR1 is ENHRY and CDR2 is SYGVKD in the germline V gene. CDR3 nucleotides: TGTGCCATCAGTGAGTCGGGACTAGCGGGAGATGGGCAGTTCTTC. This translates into CAISESGLAGDGQFF.

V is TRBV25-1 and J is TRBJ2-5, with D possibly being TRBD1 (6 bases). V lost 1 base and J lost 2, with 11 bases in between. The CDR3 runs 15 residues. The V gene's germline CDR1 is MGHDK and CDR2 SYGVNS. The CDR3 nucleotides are TGTGCCAGCAGTGAATTCATACAGGGACAAGAGACCCAGTACTTC. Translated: CASSEFIQGQETQYF.

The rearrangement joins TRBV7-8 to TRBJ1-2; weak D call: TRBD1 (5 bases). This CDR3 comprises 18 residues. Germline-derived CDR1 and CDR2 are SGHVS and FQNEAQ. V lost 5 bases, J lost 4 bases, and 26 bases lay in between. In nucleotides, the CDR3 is TGTGCCAGCAGCGGCCTTCAGGGAAGGCCTCGAGAGTTCTATGGCTACACCTTC. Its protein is CASSGLQGRPREFYGYTF. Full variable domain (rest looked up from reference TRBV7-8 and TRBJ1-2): GAGVSQSPRYKVAKRGQDVALRCDPISGHVSLFWYQQALGQGPEFLTYFQNEAQLDKSGLPSDRFFAERPEGSVSTLKIQRTQQEDSAVYLCASSGLQGRPREFYGYTFGSGTRLTVV.

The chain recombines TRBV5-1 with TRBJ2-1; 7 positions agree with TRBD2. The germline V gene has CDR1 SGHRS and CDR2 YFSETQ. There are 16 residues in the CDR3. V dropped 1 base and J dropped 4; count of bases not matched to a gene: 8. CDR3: CASSLSTGGGYNEQFF. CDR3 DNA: TGCGCCAGCAGCTTGAGTACTGGCGGGGGTTACAATGAGCAGTTCTTC.

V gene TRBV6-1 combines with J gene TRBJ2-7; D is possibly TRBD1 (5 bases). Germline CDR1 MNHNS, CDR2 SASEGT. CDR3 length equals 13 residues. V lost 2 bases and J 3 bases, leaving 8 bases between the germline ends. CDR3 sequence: CASSERQFYEQYV. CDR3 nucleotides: TGTGCCAGCAGTGAACGACAGTTCTACGAGCAGTACGTC.

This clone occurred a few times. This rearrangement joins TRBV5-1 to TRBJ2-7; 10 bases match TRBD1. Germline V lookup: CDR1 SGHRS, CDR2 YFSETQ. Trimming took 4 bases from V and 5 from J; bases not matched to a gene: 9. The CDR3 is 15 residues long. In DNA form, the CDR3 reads TGCGCCAGCAGCAGGGAGGGGACAGGGGCGGACGAGCAGTACGTC. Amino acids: CASSREGTGADEQYV.

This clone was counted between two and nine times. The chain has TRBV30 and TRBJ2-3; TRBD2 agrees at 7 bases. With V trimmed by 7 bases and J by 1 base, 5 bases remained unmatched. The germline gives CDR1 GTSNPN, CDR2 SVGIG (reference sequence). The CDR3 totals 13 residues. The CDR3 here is CASSGGGTDTQYF. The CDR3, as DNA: TGTGCCTCCAGTGGGGGGGGCACAGATACGCAGTATTTT. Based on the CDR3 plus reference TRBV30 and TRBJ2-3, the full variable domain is SQTIHQWPATLVQPVGSPLSLECTVEGTSNPNLYWYRQAAGRGLQLLFYSVGIGQISSEVPQNLSASRPQDRQFILSSKKLLLSDSGFYLCASSGGGTDTQYFGPGTRLTVL.

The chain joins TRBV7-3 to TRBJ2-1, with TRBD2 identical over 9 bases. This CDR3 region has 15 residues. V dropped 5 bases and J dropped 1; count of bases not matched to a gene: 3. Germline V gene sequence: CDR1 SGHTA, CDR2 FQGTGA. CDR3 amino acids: CASSISGSSYNEQFF. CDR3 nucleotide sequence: TGTGCCAGCAGCATTAGCGGGAGTTCCTACAATGAGCAGTTCTTC.

DNA of the CDR3: TGTGCCAGCAGTTCCGCACTAGCGGGAGTGTACAATGAGCAGTTCTTC. This codes for CASSSALAGVYNEQFF. The chain couples TRBV28 to TRBJ2-1; 11 bases align to TRBD2. The germline V gene encodes CDR1 MDHEN and CDR2 SYDVKM. There are 16 residues in the CDR3. V trimming: 4 bases; J trimming: 4 bases; junction bases outside the gene matches: 6.